The clone carrying this TCR beta chain has a handful of counts. This record comes from a study of T-cell memory formation after mild COVID-19. MiXCR, run by TCRdb on the 5' RACE reads, gives a single entry per CDR3 protein. Of 90,000 to 120,000 distinct CDR3 sequences listed, over 13% are singletons. The source of this sequence is a man younger than 30 who had mild COVID-19 (a few samples of this study predate the infection). Cell type and time point are not known. The sequenced sample was PBMCs or a T cell subset sorted from them (not recorded which).

This CDR3 is CASSYSTSGVSTGELFF. Here the CDR3 DNA reads TGTGCCAGCAGTTACTCGACTAGCGGGGTTTCCACCGGGGAGCTGTTTTTT. The rearrangement links TRBV6-5 to TRBJ2-2; 11 positions agree with TRBD2. CDR1 is MNHEY, CDR2 SVGAGI, per germline. Trimming cost V 0 bases and J 4 bases; bases outside gene matches: 4. The CDR3 runs 17 residues.